This record concerns one T cell receptor (beta chain) sequence. It lacks a known antigen. The CDR3, cysteine through phenylalanine, is 17 amino acids long. Only the protein is available. The germline V gene gives CDR1 as SGHVS and CDR2 as FQNEAQ. From each donor, an approximately 2.3 ml peripheral blood sample was collected into PAXgene tubes and kept at -80 degrees C. Total RNA was isolated from whole blood with the PAXgene blood miRNA kit on an automated QIAcube, without T cell sorting. Peripheral blood from monozygotic twin pairs concordant or discordant for inflammatory bowel disease was subjected to deep TCRalpha and TCRbeta repertoire profiling with unique molecular barcoding. For every twin pair, smoking habits were documented, and each individual was categorised as a current, former or never smoker. These data belong to a study of monozygotic twins with inflammatory bowel disease (dated by TCRdb to the late 2010s). At the level of the whole study: A total of approximately 28 monozygotic twin pairs were included in the full study, comprising nine German pairs (four IBD-concordant, five IBD-discordant) and 19 IBD-discordant Danish pairs. The search for disease-associated traits relied mainly on comparing, within discordant pairs, IBD patients with their genetically identical healthy co-twins. Each individual had, on average, about 151 000 unique TCRalpha sequences and 181 000 unique TCRbeta sequences available for analysis. Paper-wide results and their limitations: Different T cell subtypes could not be distinguished in the analysis. Concordant and discordant twins showed no difference in repertoire similarity, possibly because of limited statistical power. Fewer clonotypes were shared with other individuals by IBD patients than by healthy twins, most markedly in patients showing signs of disease activity. Measured by the inverse Simpson index, TCRbeta repertoire diversity was lower in IBD patients than in their healthy co-twins. No single strong signal or clonotype linked to IBD turned up in the results, so the idea that one exists was not supported. Differing immunosuppressive treatments among patients may have added background noise and inter-individual variability to the repertoires.

The library was generated by 5' RACE. For each TCR library, about 4,000 ng of total RNA was used. For each sample, cDNA synthesis with SMARTScribe reverse transcriptase was split into eight separate reactions. During cDNA synthesis, unique molecular identifiers containing a 6-nucleotide sample barcode were introduced by template switching. Two nested PCRs of approximately 16 and 10 cycles amplified the TCRalpha and TCRbeta cDNA, and bead purification followed each PCR. Before amplification, cDNA was treated with uracil DNA-glycosylase and purified using the QIAquick PCR purification kit. In the second PCR, Illumina TruSeq-compatible adapters and sample-specific barcodes were added. TapeStation and Qubit were used to check library quality and concentration, and about 5.2 ng of each library went into the pool. Sequencing of the pooled libraries was done on an Illumina HiSeq2500 single-index Rapid Run using custom sequencing primers and 2 x 100 bp reads. As for the original processing: PCR and sequencing errors were corrected by UMI-based consensus assembly using MiGEC version 1.2.6. MiXCR version 2.1.1 was used for V(D)J alignment, clonotype assembly and CDR3 extraction. To normalise gene usage, clonotype sharing and MAIT/NKT TCR abundance, the analysis used the top 1000, 10 000 and 20 000 clonotypes per sample. After downsampling to 27 000 UMIs, diversity was calculated as the inverse Simpson index using the vegan R package. Paired Mann-Whitney U tests were applied to discordant twin pairs, and Benjamini-Hochberg correction was used for multiple testing. Reprocessed by TCRdb, the reads give a single entry per CDR3 protein sequence, without DNA. The V and J calls were determined by TCRdb, not by the authors. The table of this sample itemizes fewer than 550,000 distinct CDR3 sequences. Together, the top ten hold roughly 2.5% of the sample.

The rearrangement joined TRBV7-8 to TRBJ2-3; the TCRdb D gene call, TRBD1, has no DNA to confirm it. The sequencing input was blood. The clonotype was recovered from a human donor with ulcerative colitis or Crohn's disease, or a healthy co-twin of an affected twin (not recorded which). The encoded CDR3 is CATSLGVGTGLTDTQYF.